This T cell receptor beta chain is drawn from a study of neurological immune-mediated disorders. Indicated time point: technical triplicate 1. One entry per CDR3 protein results from TCRdb running MiXCR on the 5' RACE reads. The table lists about 38,000 distinct CDR3 sequences, 11% of them singletons. Trimming shortened V by 1 base and J by 8 bases, and 11 bases separated the two germline ends. The CDR3 loop spans 13 amino acids. Per germline, CDR1 LGHNA and CDR2 YNFKEQ. The sequence was collected from a man aged 55 to 69 with HTLV-1-associated myelopathy (HAM/TSP). Sequencing input: PBMCs. The chain recombines TRBV4-2 with TRBJ1-2; D unclear. The CDR3: CASSQALGGGYTF. CDR3 sequence (DNA): TGTGCCAGCAGCCAAGCATTGGGTGGCGGCTACACCTTC.